The rows below give T cell receptor beta chains drawn from one sample of a study of cytomegalovirus exposure and HLA in healthy donors. Here immunoSEQ multiplex PCR was the method, and the copy in TCRdb shows in-frame clones only, minus some. The sample consists of some 150,000 clones, 70% to 80% of them appearing once. Sequenced input: PBMCs. These receptors were obtained from a man between 60 and 75 years old in good health and CMV-seronegative. Each CDR3 is given with its conserved first and last residue. A D gene is named only where the DNA matches it firmly. Size is stated for part of the rows, as once, few or many counts, or as a class when the clone is expanded.

CDR3nt: TGCAGCGTTGAACCGGATACGCAGTATTTT
CDR3aa: CSVEPDTQYF
abundance: NA
j_gene: TRBJ2-3
v_gene: TRBV29-1
len: 10
d_gene: NA

CDR3nt: TGTGCCAGCAGCCCAAACAGGGGATCCTACAATGAGCAGTTCTTC
CDR3aa: CASSPNRGSYNEQFF
abundance: NA
j_gene: TRBJ2-1
v_gene: TRBV14
len: 15
d_gene: TRBD1

CDR3nt: TGTGCCAGCAGCCCCGAGGAGCGGGAGGGCCGGGGATACGAGCAGTACTTC
CDR3aa: CASSPEEREGRGYEQYF
abundance: NA
j_gene: TRBJ2-7
v_gene: TRBV21-1
len: 17
d_gene: NA

CDR3nt: TGTGCCAGCAGCCGCAACAGGGGGGCCTACGAGCAGTACTTC
CDR3aa: CASSRNRGAYEQYF
abundance: NA
j_gene: TRBJ2-7
v_gene: TRBV14
len: 14
d_gene: TRBD1

CDR3nt: TGTGCCAGCAGCTTACCGATTAATAGCGGGGGGACCACAGATACGCAGTATTTT
CDR3aa: CASSLPINSGGTTDTQYF
abundance: NA
j_gene: TRBJ2-3
v_gene: TRBV7-2
len: 18
d_gene: TRBD2

CDR3nt: TGCAGCGTTGGGACTAGCGGGAGTGGTTACGAGCAGTACTTC
CDR3aa: CSVGTSGSGYEQYF
abundance: few
j_gene: TRBJ2-7
v_gene: TRBV29-1
len: 14
d_gene: TRBD2

CDR3nt: TGTGCCAGCAGTGAATCGGGGGGGGTAGACGAGCAGTACTTC
CDR3aa: CASSESGGVDEQYF
abundance: NA
j_gene: TRBJ2-7
v_gene: TRBV2
len: 14
d_gene: TRBD2

CDR3nt: TGTGCCATCAGTCAAACAGGGGAAACCTACGAGCAGTACTTC
CDR3aa: CAISQTGETYEQYF
abundance: NA
j_gene: TRBJ2-7
v_gene: TRBV10-3
len: 14
d_gene: TRBD1

CDR3nt: TGTGCCAGCAGGAAAGGGACAGGGAGTACCACCGGGGAGCTGTTTTTT
CDR3aa: CASRKGTGSTTGELFF
abundance: NA
j_gene: TRBJ2-2
v_gene: TRBV7-9
len: 16
d_gene: TRBD1

CDR3nt: TGTGCCAGCAGCTTAGGCCGTGCAGGGGATGGCTACACCTTC
CDR3aa: CASSLGRAGDGYTF
abundance: NA
j_gene: TRBJ1-2
v_gene: TRBV11-1
len: 14
d_gene: NA

CDR3nt: TGCAGCGTTCGAGATCCGATCGATGGCTACACCTTC
CDR3aa: CSVRDPIDGYTF
abundance: NA
j_gene: TRBJ1-2
v_gene: TRBV29-1
len: 12
d_gene: NA

CDR3nt: TGCAGCGTTGCCCCTGACAGGGGGCGCTTCGAGCAGTACTTC
CDR3aa: CSVAPDRGRFEQYF
abundance: NA
j_gene: TRBJ2-7
v_gene: TRBV29-1
len: 14
d_gene: TRBD1

CDR3nt: TGTGCCAGTAGCATCACAGGGGGGGTTGAAGCTTTCTTT
CDR3aa: CASSITGGVEAFF
abundance: NA
j_gene: TRBJ1-1
v_gene: TRBV19
len: 13
d_gene: TRBD1

CDR3nt: TGTGCCAGCTCACCCTTCAAGGAGACTAATGAAAAACTGTTTTTT
CDR3aa: CASSPFKETNEKLFF
abundance: once
j_gene: TRBJ1-4
v_gene: TRBV18
len: 15
d_gene: NA

CDR3nt: TGTGCCAGCAGCGGAACACCGGGACGGGGACGCGGGGGCTCCTACAATGAGCAGTTCTTC
CDR3aa: CASSGTPGRGRGGSYNEQFF
abundance: NA
j_gene: TRBJ2-1
v_gene: TRBV5-8
len: 20
d_gene: TRBD2

CDR3nt: TGTGCCAGCAGTGATCACCCAGCGGGGGGGCAAGGCGGGGAGCTGTTTTTT
CDR3aa: CASSDHPAGGQGGELFF
abundance: NA
j_gene: TRBJ2-2
v_gene: TRBV6-1
len: 17
d_gene: TRBD2

CDR3nt: TGTGCCACCAGCAGAGACATCGTTAGCGGGGAGCTGTTTTTT
CDR3aa: CATSRDIVSGELFF
abundance: once
j_gene: TRBJ2-2
v_gene: TRBV15
len: 14
d_gene: NA

CDR3nt: TGTGCCAGCACCGGGACTAGCGGGAGCTACAATGAGCAGTTCTTC
CDR3aa: CASTGTSGSYNEQFF
abundance: once
j_gene: TRBJ2-1
v_gene: TRBV6-5
len: 15
d_gene: TRBD2

CDR3nt: TGTGCCAGCAGCGTAGGGACAGGGGGCCTTGGTGGTACGCAGTATTTT
CDR3aa: CASSVGTGGLGGTQYF
abundance: NA
j_gene: TRBJ2-3
v_gene: TRBV9
len: 16
d_gene: TRBD1

CDR3nt: TGTGCCAGCAGCTTGCAATCAGGGTTGGAGTACTTC
CDR3aa: CASSLQSGLEYF
abundance: once
j_gene: TRBJ2-7
v_gene: TRBV5-8
len: 12
d_gene: NA

CDR3nt: TGCGCCAGCAGCTCCTTACAGGGGGGGAACGAGCAGTACTTC
CDR3aa: CASSSLQGGNEQYF
abundance: NA
j_gene: TRBJ2-7
v_gene: TRBV5-1
len: 14
d_gene: NA

CDR3nt: TGCGCCAGCAGCGGCCTCGGGGGCTCTGGAAACACCATATATTTT
CDR3aa: CASSGLGGSGNTIYF
abundance: NA
j_gene: TRBJ1-3
v_gene: TRBV5-1
len: 15
d_gene: NA

CDR3nt: TGTGCCATCAGTGATTCCGGGACTAGCGGGGCGAGCCCAGATACGCAGTATTTT
CDR3aa: CAISDSGTSGASPDTQYF
abundance: NA
j_gene: TRBJ2-3
v_gene: TRBV10-3
len: 18
d_gene: TRBD2

CDR3nt: TGTGCCAGCAGCTTAGGGCTAGAGACCGGGACCCAGTACTTC
CDR3aa: CASSLGLETGTQYF
abundance: NA
j_gene: TRBJ2-5
v_gene: TRBV7-2
len: 14
d_gene: NA

CDR3nt: TGTGCCAGCAGTCAGGGACAGGCCCACCAGCCCCAGCATTTT
CDR3aa: CASSQGQAHQPQHF
abundance: NA
j_gene: TRBJ1-5
v_gene: TRBV6-1
len: 14
d_gene: TRBD1

CDR3nt: TGTGCCAGCAGTTATACGACAGGGGGCTCTGGAAACACCATATATTTT
CDR3aa: CASSYTTGGSGNTIYF
abundance: few
j_gene: TRBJ1-3
v_gene: TRBV11-2
len: 16
d_gene: TRBD1

CDR3nt: TGTGCCAGCAGCTTAGCGCGGGCAGGGGGACCTTATAGCAATCAGCCCCAGCATTTT
CDR3aa: CASSLARAGGPYSNQPQHF
abundance: NA
j_gene: TRBJ1-5
v_gene: TRBV7-2
len: 19
d_gene: TRBD1

CDR3nt: TGTGCCAGCAAATTCGGGACAGGGGGGATGAACACTGAAGCTTTCTTT
CDR3aa: CASKFGTGGMNTEAFF
abundance: NA
j_gene: TRBJ1-1
v_gene: TRBV5-6
len: 16
d_gene: TRBD1